These T cell receptor beta chains were read from a single sample in a study of OX40 agonist ivuxolimab in advanced cancers. Method: immunoSEQ multiplex PCR; TCRdb's copy keeps in-frame clones and lacks some. The sample holds some 20,000 clones, almost 85% seen once. This specimen was CD4+ or CD8+ T cells sorted from blood, taken in a trial of the OX40 agonist ivuxolimab. These receptors all come from an adult with an advanced solid tumor such as melanoma, head and neck, liver or kidney cancer. CDR3s leave out the opening cysteine and the closing phenylalanine or tryptophan. Fields, in order: V gene, J gene, CDR3 length, D gene, CDR3 protein. The D gene is left open where the match is weak.

v_call: TRBV7-9; j_call: TRBJ2-4; cdr3_length: 14; d_call: -; cdr3_aa: ASSLVVRGAKNIQY
v_call: TRBV2; j_call: TRBJ1-6; cdr3_length: 14; d_call: -; cdr3_aa: ASSDRLSSYNSPLH
v_call: TRBV28; j_call: TRBJ2-3; cdr3_length: 12; d_call: -; cdr3_aa: ASRSAGDGDTQY
v_call: TRBV7-2; j_call: TRBJ2-5; cdr3_length: 13; d_call: TRBD2; cdr3_aa: ASSSGTTYLRTQY
v_call: TRBV19; j_call: TRBJ2-1; cdr3_length: 11; d_call: -; cdr3_aa: ASSIQGYNEQF
v_call: TRBV7-3; j_call: TRBJ2-7; cdr3_length: 12; d_call: -; cdr3_aa: ASSEGLGAYEQY
v_call: TRBV6-5; j_call: TRBJ2-4; cdr3_length: 12; d_call: TRBD1; cdr3_aa: ASSPVGQGGIQY
v_call: TRBV6-5; j_call: TRBJ2-4; cdr3_length: 12; d_call: -; cdr3_aa: ASSLSQDKNIQY
v_call: TRBV27; j_call: TRBJ2-2; cdr3_length: 12; d_call: TRBD2; cdr3_aa: ASSLTSVPGELF
v_call: TRBV27; j_call: TRBJ1-2; cdr3_length: 13; d_call: TRBD1; cdr3_aa: ASSSRVGTGDGYT
v_call: TRBV7-3; j_call: TRBJ2-1; cdr3_length: 11; d_call: TRBD2; cdr3_aa: ASSGGEYNEQF
v_call: TRBV10-2; j_call: TRBJ2-1; cdr3_length: 9; d_call: -; cdr3_aa: ASSDYNEQF
v_call: TRBV5-1; j_call: TRBJ2-7; cdr3_length: 12; d_call: TRBD1; cdr3_aa: ASSPTGGHYEQY
v_call: TRBV7-9; j_call: TRBJ1-2; cdr3_length: 17; d_call: -; cdr3_aa: ASSSSILLQRDSLHGYT
v_call: TRBV27; j_call: TRBJ1-5; cdr3_length: 11; d_call: -; cdr3_aa: ASSPRGNQPQH
v_call: TRBV27; j_call: TRBJ2-7; cdr3_length: 11; d_call: TRBD2; cdr3_aa: ASSLAGSYEQY
v_call: TRBV2; j_call: TRBJ1-1; cdr3_length: 13; d_call: -; cdr3_aa: ASSEDRGSGTEAF
v_call: TRBV30; j_call: TRBJ2-7; cdr3_length: 11; d_call: -; cdr3_aa: AWSALISYEQY
v_call: TRBV4-2; j_call: TRBJ2-3; cdr3_length: 13; d_call: TRBD2; cdr3_aa: ASRFNSGGADTQY
v_call: TRBV13; j_call: TRBJ2-2; cdr3_length: 15; d_call: -; cdr3_aa: ASSLSRGALGTGELF
v_call: TRBV19; j_call: TRBJ1-6; cdr3_length: 11; d_call: -; cdr3_aa: ASSPLGVSPLH
v_call: TRBV21-1; j_call: TRBJ2-5; cdr3_length: 21; d_call: -; cdr3_aa: ARMKTGTEALRPVSHYQETQY
v_call: TRBV19; j_call: TRBJ2-2; cdr3_length: 10; d_call: -; cdr3_aa: ASLRPSGELF
v_call: TRBV12-5; j_call: TRBJ2-7; cdr3_length: 12; d_call: TRBD1; cdr3_aa: ASGRDREAYEQY
v_call: TRBV2; j_call: TRBJ1-2; cdr3_length: 9; d_call: -; cdr3_aa: ASRDGHLYT